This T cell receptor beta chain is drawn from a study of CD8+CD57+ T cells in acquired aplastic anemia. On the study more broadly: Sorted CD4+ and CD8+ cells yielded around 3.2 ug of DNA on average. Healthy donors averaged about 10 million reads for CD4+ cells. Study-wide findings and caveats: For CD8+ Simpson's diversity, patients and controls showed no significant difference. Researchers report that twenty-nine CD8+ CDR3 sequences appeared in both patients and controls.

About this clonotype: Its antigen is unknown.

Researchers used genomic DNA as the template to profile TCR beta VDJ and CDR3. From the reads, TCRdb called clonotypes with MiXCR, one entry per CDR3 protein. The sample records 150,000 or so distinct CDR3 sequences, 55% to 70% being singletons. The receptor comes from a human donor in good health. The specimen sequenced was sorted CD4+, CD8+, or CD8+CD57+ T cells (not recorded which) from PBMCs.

CDR3 sequence reads: CASSPDSNYEQYF. In DNA form, the CDR3 reads TGTGCCAGCAGCCCCGACTCCAACTACGAGCAGTACTTC. J is TRBJ2-7 and V is TRBV7-8; D remains ambiguous. The CDR3 has 13 residues. CDR1 SGHVS and CDR2 FQNEAQ come from the germline V gene. Trimming stripped 5 bases from V and 3 bases from J, with 11 bases between.